These T cell receptor beta chains were read from a single sample in a study of T cell responses to AZD1222 COVID-19 vaccine. Clones were read by immunoSEQ multiplex PCR, and TCRdb kept only the in-frame ones, dropping some. This sample carries 130,000 to 150,000 clones, about 92% of them seen once, and the ten largest clones take more than 10%. The sample in question was peripheral blood, obtained after recovery from COVID-19. The receptors derive from an adult who had recovered from COVID-19. Both conserved end residues are part of each CDR3. Each record gives: CDR3 length, V gene, J gene, CDR3 protein.

len: 14; v_gene: TRBV6-5; j_gene: TRBJ2-2; CDR3aa: CASSLQHNTGELFF
len: 14; v_gene: TRBV18; j_gene: TRBJ2-7; CDR3aa: CASSPGEGGNEQYF
len: 15; v_gene: TRBV5-4; j_gene: TRBJ2-2; CDR3aa: CASSFGSGGTGELFF
len: 12; v_gene: TRBV12-3/TRBV12-4; j_gene: TRBJ1-5; CDR3aa: CASSLMNQPQHF
len: 18; v_gene: TRBV3-1/TRBV3-2; j_gene: TRBJ1-3; CDR3aa: CASSQGGRKTKGGNTIYF
len: 17; v_gene: TRBV6-1; j_gene: TRBJ2-6; CDR3aa: CASSGRTGGTGANVLTF
len: 15; v_gene: TRBV2; j_gene: TRBJ1-1; CDR3aa: CASSEGTEENTEAFF
len: 13; v_gene: TRBV11-2; j_gene: TRBJ2-1; CDR3aa: CASSLRRGNEQFF
len: 15; v_gene: TRBV6-5; j_gene: TRBJ2-1; CDR3aa: CASRHKLGLTYEQFF
len: 16; v_gene: TRBV19; j_gene: TRBJ1-5; CDR3aa: CASSISHRAGDQPQHF
len: 19; v_gene: TRBV5-1; j_gene: TRBJ2-7; CDR3aa: CASSLVPTSGRAGAYEQYF